One sample yielded the 14 T cell receptor beta chains listed below, sequenced in a study of somatic mutations in cytotoxic T cells in rheumatoid arthritis. TCRdb's copy holds only in-frame clones and misses some; the assay was immunoSEQ multiplex PCR. This table has about 20,000 clones, about 86% appearing once. The source material was CD8+ T cells sorted from blood. These receptors all come from a woman aged 45 to 65 in good health.

The chain carries TRBV6-5 and TRBJ1-1; TRBD1 might be the D (5 bases). The germline V gene encodes CDR1 MNHEY and CDR2 SVGAGI. Trimming shortened V by 0 bases and J by 3 bases, and 14 bases separated the two germline ends. The CDR3 contains 16 residues. The DNA of the CDR3 is TGTGCCAGCAGTTACTCGGGGGGGTGGGCTGACACTGAAGCTTTCTTT. Translation: CASSYSGGWADTEAFF.

The chain uses TRBV2 and TRBJ1-1, with D unresolved. The germline V and J ends were trimmed by 3 bases and 0 bases, with 8 bases remaining between them. This CDR3 has 14 amino acids. Germline loops: CDR1 SNHLY, CDR2 FYNNEI. The CDR3 sequence: CASSDIQMNTEAFF. CDR3 nucleotides: TGTGCCAGCAGTGATATTCAAATGAACACTGAAGCTTTCTTT.

V usage is TRBV27 and J usage is TRBJ2-7; D is perhaps TRBD1 or TRBD2 (5 bases each). Looked up from germline, CDR1 is MNHEY and CDR2 is SMNVEV (reference sequence). The CDR3 spans 14 residues. Trimming cost V 3 bases and J 4 bases, with 13 bases left between them. The CDR3 sequence is CASSFAGTGYEQYF. The CDR3 nucleotides are TGTGCCAGCAGTTTCGCAGGGACGGGATACGAGCAGTACTTC.

The chain employs TRBV28 and TRBJ1-1, with TRBD1 matching 7 bases. The V gene end was trimmed by 2 bases and the J gene end by 0 bases; junction bases not matched to a gene: 0. CDR1 MDHEN and CDR2 SYDVKM come from the germline V gene. The CDR3 has 14 amino acids. The CDR3 DNA is TGTGCCAGCAGTTTAACAGGGGTGAACACTGAAGCTTTCTTT. Translation gives CASSLTGVNTEAFF.

The V and J genes are TRBV4-1 and TRBJ2-7; D unresolved. The CDR3 has 13 residues. V was cut by 0 bases and J by 2 bases, with 5 bases left in between. In germline, CDR1 is MGHRA, CDR2 YSYEKL. The CDR3 bases are TGCGCCAGCAGCCAAGAGGTCACCTACGAGCAGTACGTC. This codes for CASSQEVTYEQYV.

CDR3 in amino acids: CASSRASGSPDTQYF. The CDR3 nucleotides are TGTGCCAGCAGTAGGGCTAGCGGATCGCCAGATACGCAGTATTTT. The chain employs TRBV6-1 and TRBJ2-3, with 7 bases fitting TRBD2. Germline CDR1 reads MNHNS; CDR2 reads SASEGT. There are 15 residues in the CDR3. J gave up 4 bases and V 5 bases, and 9 bases lay outside the gene matches.

The chain carries TRBV27 and TRBJ2-1; 11 bases are shared with TRBD2. From germline, CDR1 is MNHEY and CDR2 SMNVEV (reference sequence). This CDR3 region has 15 residues. J lost 6 bases, V lost 3 bases, and 4 bases had no gene match. CDR3 DNA: TGTGCCAGCAGTTTTAGCGGGGGGGCCCTCAATGAGCAGTTCTTC. Its protein is CASSFSGGALNEQFF.

The genes are TRBV19 and TRBJ2-7; tentative D call: TRBD1 (6 bases). Trimming cost V 4 bases and J 3 bases, with 16 bases left between them. Germline CDR1 reads LNHDA; CDR2 reads SQIVND (reference sequence). CDR3 size: 15 residues. The CDR3 bases are TGTGCCAGTAGTACAAGGGACAATCCAAACTACGAGCAGTACTTC. This gives the protein CASSTRDNPNYEQYF. Looking up the rest from reference TRBV19 and TRBJ2-7 gives the full variable domain: DGGITQSPKYLFRKEGQNVTLSCEQNLNHDAMYWYRQDPGQGLRLIYYSQIVNDFQKGDIAEGYSVSREKKESFPLTVTSAQKNPTAFYLCASSTRDNPNYEQYFGPGTRLTVT.

The chain employs TRBV11-3 and TRBJ2-3; 13 positions agree with TRBD2. The CDR3 spans 16 residues. CDR1 and CDR2 from the germline V gene are SGHNT and YENEEA. After removal of 4 bases from V and 4 bases from J, the junction contained 5 bases not matched to a gene. The CDR3 spells CASSSRTSGGSDTQYF. In nucleotides, the CDR3 is TGTGCCAGCAGCTCCCGGACTAGCGGGGGATCAGATACGCAGTATTTT.

This chain uses TRBV7-9 with TRBJ2-7; 8 bases are shared with TRBD1. The CDR3 has 15 residues. Trimming at V came to 5 bases and at J to 6 bases, leaving 12 bases not matched to a gene. The germline V gene has CDR1 SEHNR and CDR2 FQNEAQ (reference sequence). This CDR3 reads CASSLRTGLGSEQYF. DNA of the CDR3: TGTGCCAGCAGCCTAAGGACAGGGTTGGGGTCCGAGCAGTACTTC.

This chain connects TRBV4-3 to TRBJ1-2; no firm D call. Per the germline V gene, CDR1 is LGHNA and CDR2 is YSLEER. This CDR3 has 13 amino acids. V dropped 0 bases and J dropped 3 bases, with 5 bases sitting between them. The DNA of the CDR3 is TGCGCCAGCAGCCAAGAGAGAGACTATGGCTACACCTTC. It translates to CASSQERDYGYTF.

This clone was seen a few times. The chain has TRBV9 and TRBJ1-1; the D is unclear. The CDR3 runs 15 residues. The germline V gene encodes CDR1 SGDLS and CDR2 YYNGEE. V was pared by 0 bases and J by 0 bases, with 9 bases between. In DNA form, the CDR3 reads TGTGCCAGCAGCGTAGCTAACAGTATGAACACTGAAGCTTTCTTT. It codes for CASSVANSMNTEAFF.

This chain links TRBV2 with TRBJ2-3, with TRBD1 matching over 7 bases. CDR3 length equals 16 residues. Germline V gene sequence: CDR1 SNHLY, CDR2 FYNNEI. V was clipped by 3 bases and J by 1 base; unmatched bases: 7. This chain's CDR3 is CASSDGQGVGTDTQYF. For the CDR3, the DNA is TGTGCCAGCAGTGACGGCCAGGGGGTGGGCACAGATACGCAGTATTTT.

This clone was recorded only once. The chain links TRBV4-3 to TRBJ2-5; D may be TRBD2 (5 bases). Germline V gene sequence: CDR1 LGHNA, CDR2 YSLEER. CDR3 length: 13 residues. V lost 1 base, J lost 5 bases, and 8 bases lay in between. CDR3 nucleotide sequence: TGCGCCAGCAGCCAAGTAACGGGGGAGACCCAGTACTTC. Translation gives CASSQVTGETQYF.